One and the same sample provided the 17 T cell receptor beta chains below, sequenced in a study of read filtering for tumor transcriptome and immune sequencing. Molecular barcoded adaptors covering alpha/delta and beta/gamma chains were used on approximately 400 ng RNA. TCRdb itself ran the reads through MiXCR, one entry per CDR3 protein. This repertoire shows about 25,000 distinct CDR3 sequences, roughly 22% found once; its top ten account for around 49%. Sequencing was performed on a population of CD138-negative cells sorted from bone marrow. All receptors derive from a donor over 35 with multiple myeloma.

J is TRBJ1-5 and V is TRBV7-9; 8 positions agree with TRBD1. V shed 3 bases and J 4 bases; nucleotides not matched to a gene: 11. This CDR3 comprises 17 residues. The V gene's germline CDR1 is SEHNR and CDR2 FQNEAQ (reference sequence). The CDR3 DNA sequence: TGTGCCAGCAGCTTGTCCGCCCAGGGGGCGCGAAATCAGCCCCAGCATTTT. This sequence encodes CASSLSAQGARNQPQHF.

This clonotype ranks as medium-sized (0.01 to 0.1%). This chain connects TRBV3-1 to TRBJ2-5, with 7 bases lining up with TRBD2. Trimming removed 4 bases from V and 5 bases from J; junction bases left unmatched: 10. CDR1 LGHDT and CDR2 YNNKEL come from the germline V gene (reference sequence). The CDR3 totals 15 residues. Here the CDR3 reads CASSPSPREGETQYF. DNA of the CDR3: TGTGCCAGCAGCCCATCTCCTAGGGAGGGGGAGACCCAGTACTTC.

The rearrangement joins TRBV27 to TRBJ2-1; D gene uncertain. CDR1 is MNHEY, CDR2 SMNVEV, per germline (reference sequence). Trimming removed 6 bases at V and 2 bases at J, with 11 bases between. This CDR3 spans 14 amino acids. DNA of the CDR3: TGTGCCAGCAGCTCTTCAGGCGCCTACAATGAGCAGTTCTTC. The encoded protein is CASSSSGAYNEQFF.

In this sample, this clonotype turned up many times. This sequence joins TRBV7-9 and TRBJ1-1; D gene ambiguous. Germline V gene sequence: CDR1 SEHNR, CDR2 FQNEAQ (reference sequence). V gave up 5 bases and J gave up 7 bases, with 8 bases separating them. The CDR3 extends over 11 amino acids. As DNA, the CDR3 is TGTGCCAGCAGCCTTCTTGATGAAGCTTTCTTT. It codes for CASSLLDEAFF. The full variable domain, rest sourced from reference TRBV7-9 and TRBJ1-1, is DTGVSQNPRHKITKRGQNVTFRCDPISEHNRLYWYRQTLGQGPEFLTYFQNEAQLEKSRLLSDRFSAERPKGSFSTLEIQRTEQGDSAMYLCASSLLDEAFFGQGTRLTVV.

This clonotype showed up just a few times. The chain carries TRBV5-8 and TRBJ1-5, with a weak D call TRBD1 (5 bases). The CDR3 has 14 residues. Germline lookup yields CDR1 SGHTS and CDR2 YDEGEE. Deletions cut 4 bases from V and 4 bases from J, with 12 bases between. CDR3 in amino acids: CASSQGTVNQPQHF. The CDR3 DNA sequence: TGTGCCAGCAGCCAAGGGACGGTTAATCAGCCCCAGCATTTT. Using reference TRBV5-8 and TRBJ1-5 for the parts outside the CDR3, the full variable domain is EAGVTQSPTHLIKTRGQQATLRCSPISGHTSVYWYQQALGLGLQFLLWYDEGEERNRGNFPPRFSGRQFPNYSSELNVNALELEDSALYLCASSQGTVNQPQHFGDGTRLSIL.

This chain's CDR3 is CSVREGGSEAFF. CDR3 in DNA: TGCAGCGTTCGGGAAGGGGGTTCTGAAGCTTTCTTT. This sequence joins TRBV29-1 and TRBJ1-1; maybe TRBD1 (6 bases). The germline V and J ends were trimmed by 5 bases and 6 bases, with 13 bases remaining between them. The CDR3 spans 12 residues. Germline lookup yields CDR1 SQVTM and CDR2 ANQGSEA.

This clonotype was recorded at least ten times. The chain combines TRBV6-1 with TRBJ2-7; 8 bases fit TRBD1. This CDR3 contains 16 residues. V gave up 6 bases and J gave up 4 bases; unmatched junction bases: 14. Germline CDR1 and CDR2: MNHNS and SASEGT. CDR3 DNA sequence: TGTGCCAGCAGCCCCCTCGCTGGGACAGGTAGTTACGAGCAGTACTTC. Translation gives CASSPLAGTGSYEQYF.

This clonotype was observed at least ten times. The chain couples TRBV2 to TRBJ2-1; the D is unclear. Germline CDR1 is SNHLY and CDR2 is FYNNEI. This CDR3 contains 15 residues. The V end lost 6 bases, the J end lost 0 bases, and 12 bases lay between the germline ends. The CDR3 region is CASSGQRSSYNEQFF. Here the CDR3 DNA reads TGTGCCAGCAGCGGGCAGCGAAGCTCCTACAATGAGCAGTTCTTC.

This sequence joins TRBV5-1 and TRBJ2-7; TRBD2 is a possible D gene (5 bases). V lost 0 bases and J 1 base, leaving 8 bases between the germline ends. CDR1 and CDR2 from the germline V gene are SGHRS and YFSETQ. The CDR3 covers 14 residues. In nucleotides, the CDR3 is TGCGCCAGCAGCTTGGTGCCGGGGTCCTACGAGCAGTACTTC. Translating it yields CASSLVPGSYEQYF.

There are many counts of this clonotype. CDR3 sequence: CASSPGFIGGGEKLFF. The CDR3 DNA is TGTGCCAGCAGCCCAGGTTTTATAGGTGGAGGCGAAAAACTGTTTTTT. This chain connects TRBV7-9 to TRBJ1-4; D gene ambiguous. Trimming shortened V by 5 bases and J by 8 bases, and 21 bases separated the two germline ends. The CDR3 contains 16 residues. In germline, CDR1 is SEHNR, CDR2 FQNEAQ (reference sequence).

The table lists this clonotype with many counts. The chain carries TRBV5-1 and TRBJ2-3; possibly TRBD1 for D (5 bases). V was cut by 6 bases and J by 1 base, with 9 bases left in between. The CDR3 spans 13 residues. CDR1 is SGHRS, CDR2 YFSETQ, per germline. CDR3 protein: CASTQTGTDTQYF. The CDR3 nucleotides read TGCGCCAGCACGCAGACAGGCACAGATACGCAGTATTTT.

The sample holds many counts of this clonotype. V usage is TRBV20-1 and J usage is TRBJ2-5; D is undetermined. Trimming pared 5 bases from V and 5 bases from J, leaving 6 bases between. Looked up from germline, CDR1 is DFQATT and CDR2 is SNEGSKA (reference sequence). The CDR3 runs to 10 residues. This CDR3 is CSALGETQYF. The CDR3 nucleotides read TGCAGTGCTCTTGGCGAGACCCAGTACTTC.

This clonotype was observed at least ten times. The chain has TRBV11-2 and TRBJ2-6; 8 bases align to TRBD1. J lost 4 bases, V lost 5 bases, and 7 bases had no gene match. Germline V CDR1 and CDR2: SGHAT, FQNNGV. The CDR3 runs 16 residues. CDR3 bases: TGTGCCAGCAGCCGTGGACAGGGAACCGGGGCCAACGTCCTGACTTTC. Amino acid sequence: CASSRGQGTGANVLTF.

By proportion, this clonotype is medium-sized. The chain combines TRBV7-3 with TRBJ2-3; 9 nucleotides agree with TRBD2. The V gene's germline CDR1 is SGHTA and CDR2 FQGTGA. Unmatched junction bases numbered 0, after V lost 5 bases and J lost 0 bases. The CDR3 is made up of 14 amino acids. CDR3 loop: CASSLAGSTDTQYF. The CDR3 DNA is TGTGCCAGCAGCCTAGCGGGGAGCACAGATACGCAGTATTTT.

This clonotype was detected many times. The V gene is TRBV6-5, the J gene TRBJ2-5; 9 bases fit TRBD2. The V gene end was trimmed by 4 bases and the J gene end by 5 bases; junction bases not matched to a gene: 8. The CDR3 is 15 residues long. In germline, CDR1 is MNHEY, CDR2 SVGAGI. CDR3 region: CASSSRGGNRETQYF. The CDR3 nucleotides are TGTGCCAGCAGTTCGCGGGGGGGCAATCGGGAGACCCAGTACTTC.

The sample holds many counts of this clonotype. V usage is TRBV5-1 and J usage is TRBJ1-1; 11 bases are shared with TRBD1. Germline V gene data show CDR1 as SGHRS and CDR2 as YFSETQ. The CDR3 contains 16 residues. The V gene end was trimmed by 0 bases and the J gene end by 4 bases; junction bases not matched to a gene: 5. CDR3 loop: CASSLAPGTGGTEAFF. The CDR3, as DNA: TGCGCCAGCAGCTTGGCCCCCGGGACAGGGGGCACTGAAGCTTTCTTT.

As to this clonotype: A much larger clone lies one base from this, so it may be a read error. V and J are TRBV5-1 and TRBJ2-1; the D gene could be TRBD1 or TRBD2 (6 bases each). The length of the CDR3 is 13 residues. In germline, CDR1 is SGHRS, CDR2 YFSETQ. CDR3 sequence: CANIGGGPNEQFF. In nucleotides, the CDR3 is TGTGCCAACATAGGAGGGGGGCCCAATGAGCAGTTCTTC.